The 28 T cell receptor beta chains given below trace back to one sample, sequenced in a study of blood T cell repertoires in COVID-19 (TCRdb year 2020). Library generation was performed with the immunoSEQ multiplex PCR assay. TCRdb took over this immuneACCESS table, retaining in-frame rearrangements with V and J assigned. Such tables are incomplete; in checked studies, under half of the missing clones stem from an unresolved V gene, and the remainder is unexplained. The sample table holds fewer than 250,000 clones, of which roughly four fifths were seen once. The biggest ten clones account for about 4.5% of the sample. Sequenced input: peripheral blood. The receptors stem from a woman between 65 and 79 years old with acute or convalescent COVID-19.

As to this clone: The identical CDR3 is also encoded by other nucleotide sequences in the sample. For the CDR3, the DNA is TGTGCCAGCAGTTACTCAACAGGTGCTAACTATGGCTACACCTTC. The encoded protein is CASSYSTGANYGYTF. This chain links TRBV6-5 with TRBJ1-2, with TRBD1 as a possible D gene (5 bases). V shed 0 bases and J shed 0 bases, with 8 bases lying between them. Germline V gene lookup returns CDR1 MNHEY and CDR2 SVGAGI. This CDR3 has 15 amino acids.

The chain links TRBV5-1 to TRBJ1-4; 9 bases fit TRBD1. The germline CDR1 and CDR2 sequences are SGHRS and YFSETQ. The CDR3 totals 15 residues. The junction had 8 bases not matched to a gene; V was cut back by 3 bases and J by 8 bases. The CDR3 is CASSSNTGTGEKLFF. The CDR3 DNA sequence: TGCGCCAGCAGCTCGAACACCGGGACAGGGGAAAAACTGTTTTTT.

The gene calls are TRBV4-1 and TRBJ1-1; 7 positions agree with TRBD1. Germline loops: CDR1 MGHRA, CDR2 YSYEKL. The CDR3 loop spans 18 amino acids. V gave up 3 bases and J gave up 3 bases; unmatched junction bases: 16. CDR3 sequence (DNA): TGCGCCAGCAGCCAGGCCGCAGACAGGGTGGGACGGGACACTGAAGCTTTCTTT. Amino acids: CASSQAADRVGRDTEAFF.

As regards this clone: Other nucleotide sequences in the sample specify the same CDR3. The CDR3 DNA is TGTGCCAGCAGTTACACAGGGGGTCCCTACGAGCAGTACTTC. It yields the protein CASSYTGGPYEQYF. This chain connects TRBV6-2 or TRBV6-3 to TRBJ2-7; 8 bases are shared with TRBD1. Germline CDR1 MNHEY, CDR2 SVGEGT. CDR3 length: 14 amino acids. The V and J ends lost 2 bases and 2 bases, in that order; junction bases with no gene match: 2.

V usage is TRBV15 and J usage is TRBJ1-2; the D gene is possibly TRBD1 (5 bases). The length of the CDR3 is 15 residues. V was shortened by 0 bases and J by 7 bases, with 15 bases between the two germline ends. Germline V gene lookup returns CDR1 LNHNV and CDR2 YYDKDF (reference sequence). The CDR3 sequence: CATSREDRGFGGYTF. The CDR3 region has the DNA TGTGCCACCAGCAGAGAAGATCGGGGGTTCGGTGGCTACACCTTC.

V and J are TRBV20-1 and TRBJ1-1, with D maybe TRBD1 (6 bases). Germline V gene data show CDR1 as DFQATT and CDR2 as SNEGSKA (reference sequence). The CDR3 is 13 amino acids. Trimming took off 3 bases at V and 1 base at J, with 9 bases between the two ends. In nucleotides, the CDR3 is TGCAGTGCTAGTCAGGGGAGGAACACTGAAGCTTTCTTT. This sequence encodes CSASQGRNTEAFF.

This chain joins TRBV21-1 and TRBJ2-1; the DNA was not compared with TRBD2, the D call given in the table. TRBV21-1 is an annotated pseudogene. The CDR3 runs 17 residues. CDR3 region: CASSKLRRYPTYNEQFF. In DNA form, the CDR3 reads TGTGCCAGCAGCAAATTGAGGAGGTACCCCACCTACAATGAGCAGTTCTTC.

The rearrangement uses TRBV28 and TRBJ1-2, with 10 positions matching TRBD1. The CDR3 totals 15 residues. Looked up from germline, CDR1 is MDHEN and CDR2 is SYDVKM. Trimming removed 6 bases from V and 4 bases from J; junction bases left unmatched: 8. CDR3 protein: CASSSGTGAPYGYTF. For the CDR3, the DNA is TGTGCCAGCAGCTCCGGGACAGGGGCACCCTATGGCTACACCTTC.

V usage is TRBV11-3 and J usage is TRBJ2-3; D not resolved. The CDR3 loop spans 12 amino acids. With 5 bases removed from V and 4 bases from J, the gap between germline ends came to 7 bases. Germline CDR1 is SGHNT and CDR2 is YENEEA. The CDR3 DNA is TGTGCCAGCAGCGCGCGGCCAGATACGCAGTATTTT. Translation: CASSARPDTQYF.

V and J are TRBV7-8 and TRBJ1-2; the match to TRBD1 covers 7 bases. This CDR3 has 15 residues. V shed 2 bases and J 5 bases; nucleotides not matched to a gene: 8. The germline V gene has CDR1 SGHVS and CDR2 FQNEAQ. CDR3 in DNA: TGTGCCAGCAGCTTACGGGACAGAGGCTTATATGGCTACACCTTC. The encoded protein is CASSLRDRGLYGYTF. Drawing the rest from reference TRBV7-8 and TRBJ1-2, the complete variable domain is GAGVSQSPRYKVAKRGQDVALRCDPISGHVSLFWYQQALGQGPEFLTYFQNEAQLDKSGLPSDRFFAERPEGSVSTLKIQRTQQEDSAVYLCASSLRDRGLYGYTFGSGTRLTVV.

CDR3 region: CASSQDRGFVAFF. CDR3 coding DNA: TGTGCCAGCAGCCAAGACAGGGGATTTGTAGCTTTCTTT. This chain joins TRBV3-1 (or the pseudogene TRBV3-2) and TRBJ1-1, with TRBD1 as a possible D gene (6 bases). The CDR3 length is 13 residues. Germline CDR1 LGHDT, CDR2 YNNKEL (reference sequence). V dropped 0 bases and J dropped 10 bases, with 12 bases sitting between them.

The chain links TRBV7-9 to TRBJ2-3; 7 nucleotides agree with TRBD1. The CDR3 length is 14 residues. Looked up from germline, CDR1 is SEHNR and CDR2 is FQNEAQ (reference sequence). Trimming at V came to 8 bases and at J to 2 bases, leaving 7 bases not matched to a gene. The CDR3 DNA sequence: TGTGCCAGCGCCCCGGACAGGCACACAGATACGCAGTATTTT. Amino acids: CASAPDRHTDTQYF.

The V call is TRBV16, the J call TRBJ1-4; D call uncertain. The CDR3 is made up of 15 amino acids. Trimming cost V 2 bases and J 0 bases, with 7 bases left between them. Germline loops: CDR1 KGHSY, CDR2 FQNENV. This CDR3 reads CASSQGRSTNEKLFF. The CDR3 nucleotides read TGTGCCAGCAGCCAAGGGAGGTCAACTAATGAAAAACTGTTTTTT.

This chain uses TRBV7-2 with TRBJ2-3; TRBD1 matches at 8 bases. In germline, CDR1 is SGHTA, CDR2 FQGNSA. The CDR3 spans 14 residues. Trimming removed 5 bases from V and 4 bases from J; junction bases left unmatched: 5. The CDR3 DNA reads TGTGCCAGCAGCCTAGACAGGGGTTCAGATACGCAGTATTTT. It translates to CASSLDRGSDTQYF. Looking up the rest from reference TRBV7-2 and TRBJ2-3 gives the full variable domain: GAGVSQSPSNKVTEKGKDVELRCDPISGHTALYWYRQSLGQGLEFLIYFQGNSAPDKSGLPSDRFSAERTGGSVSTLTIQRTQQEDSAVYLCASSLDRGSDTQYFGPGTRLTVL.

This clone showed up just a few times. The chain recombines TRBV6-6 with TRBJ2-5, with D perhaps TRBD1 (5 bases). Germline CDR1 is MNHNY and CDR2 is SVGAGI (reference sequence). V shed 6 bases and J shed 2 bases, with 16 bases lying between them. This CDR3 is 15 amino acids long. The CDR3 bases are TGTGCCAGCAGCCGTGCCAGACAGATACAAGAGACCCAGTACTTC. Protein sequence: CASSRARQIQETQYF.

This chain links TRBV12-3 or TRBV12-4 with TRBJ1-1; D uncertain. The CDR3 length is 12 residues. Trimming took 7 bases from V and 5 from J, leaving 11 bases between them. The CDR3 reads CASTRGLTEAFF. CDR3 DNA sequence: TGTGCCAGCACCCGCGGACTGACTGAAGCTTTCTTT.

The genes are TRBV10-3 and TRBJ1-2, with D unresolved. Germline V gene data show CDR1 as ENHRY and CDR2 as SYGVKD. CDR3 length equals 11 residues. Trimming took 10 bases from V and 4 from J, leaving 10 bases between them. In DNA, the CDR3 is TGTGCCAGTGGAGAGGGCTATGGCTACACCTTC. Its translation: CASGEGYGYTF.

The V and J genes are TRBV7-9 and TRBJ1-5; tentatively, D is TRBD1 (5 bases). V dropped 5 bases and J dropped 6 bases, with 23 bases sitting between them. Germline values: CDR1 SEHNR, CDR2 FQNEAQ (reference sequence). This CDR3 comprises 17 residues. The CDR3 protein is CASSIYVGQGSSQPQHF. The CDR3, as DNA: TGTGCCAGCAGCATATATGTCGGGCAGGGTTCTTCTCAGCCCCAGCATTTT.

The chain employs TRBV6-1 and TRBJ1-2; D is uncertain. V was cut by 2 bases and J by 10 bases, with 14 bases left in between. Per the germline V gene, CDR1 is MNHNS and CDR2 is SASEGT. The CDR3 extends over 13 amino acids. This chain's CDR3 is CASSENRQNHYTF. CDR3 nucleotide sequence: TGTGCCAGCAGTGAAAACAGACAAAATCACTACACCTTC.

V usage is TRBV6-9 and J usage is TRBJ1-1, with 9 nucleotides matching TRBD1. The CDR3 is 15 residues long. V lost 6 bases, J lost 10 bases, and 15 bases stayed unmatched. CDR1 is MNHGY and CDR2 is SVAAGI in the germline V gene. DNA of the CDR3: TGTGCCAGCAGCCCTAGACGGGACAGGGTTGTTAGAGCTTTCTTT. Amino acid sequence: CASSPRRDRVVRAFF.

The chain links TRBV5-1 to TRBJ1-1; perhaps TRBD1 as D (5 bases). The CDR3 totals 13 residues. V lost 6 bases, J lost 0 bases, and 9 bases lay in between. CDR1 and CDR2 from the germline V gene are SGHRS and YFSETQ. CDR3 region: CASTRDLNTEAFF. Here the CDR3 DNA reads TGCGCCAGCACCAGGGACTTGAACACTGAAGCTTTCTTT.

V is TRBV2 and J is TRBJ1-2; 11 bases align to TRBD1. This CDR3 contains 15 residues. Looked up from germline, CDR1 is SNHLY and CDR2 is FYNNEI. The J segment lost 6 bases and the V segment lost 6 bases, leaving 9 bases of the junction unmatched. This chain's CDR3 is CASSRDRGEIDGYTF. DNA of the CDR3: TGTGCCAGCAGCCGGGACAGGGGGGAGATAGATGGCTACACCTTC. The full variable domain, in which reference TRBV2 and TRBJ1-2 provide the parts outside the CDR3, is EPEVTQTPSHQVTQMGQEVILRCVPISNHLYFYWYRQILGQKVEFLVSFYNNEISEKSEIFDDQFSVERPDGSNFTLKIRSTKLEDSAMYFCASSRDRGEIDGYTFGSGTRLTVV.

J is TRBJ2-2 and V is TRBV5-1; 7 nucleotides match TRBD1. CDR3 length equals 16 residues. Unmatched junction bases numbered 9, after V lost 0 bases and J lost 7 bases. The germline gives CDR1 SGHRS, CDR2 YFSETQ. The CDR3 spells CASSLVGQVLVGELFF. Written as DNA, the CDR3 is TGCGCCAGCAGCTTGGTCGGACAGGTACTAGTCGGGGAGCTGTTTTTT.

The table lists this clone with many counts. This chain uses TRBV6-2 or TRBV6-3 with TRBJ1-1, with D unclear. CDR1 is MNHEY, CDR2 SVGEGT, per germline. CDR3 size: 14 residues. V lost 3 bases and J 10 bases, leaving 18 bases between the germline ends. The CDR3 DNA reads as TGTGCCAGCAGTTATTTATCCGGGAGAGGGTTAGCTTTCTTT. This encodes CASSYLSGRGLAFF.

There are a few counts of this clone. V usage is TRBV5-1 and J usage is TRBJ1-1; 10 bases agree with TRBD1. CDR1 is SGHRS and CDR2 is YFSETQ in the germline V gene. Unmatched junction bases numbered 14, after V lost 3 bases and J lost 3 bases. The CDR3 contains 18 residues. CDR3 in amino acids: CASSYRDRGNRYYTEAFF. The CDR3 DNA is TGCGCCAGCAGCTACCGGGACAGGGGAAACCGGTACTACACTGAAGCTTTCTTT.

CDR3 amino acids: CASSYSRDRVRSNQPQHF. CDR3 in DNA: TGTGCCAGCAGTTACTCTAGGGACAGAGTACGAAGCAATCAGCCCCAGCATTTT. The chain couples TRBV6-2 or TRBV6-3 to TRBJ1-5, with 7 bases matching TRBD1. CDR1 is MNHEY, CDR2 SVGEGT, per germline. The CDR3 extends over 18 amino acids. Trimming removed 0 bases from V and 1 base from J; junction bases left unmatched: 9.

The rearrangement uses TRBV27 and TRBJ2-7, with 7 bases lining up with TRBD2. This CDR3 has 14 residues. Germline loops: CDR1 MNHEY, CDR2 SMNVEV (reference sequence). V gave up 2 bases and J gave up 0 bases; unmatched junction bases: 1. CDR3 region: CASSLRGGSYEQYF. The CDR3 DNA is TGTGCCAGCAGTTTACGCGGGGGCTCCTACGAGCAGTACTTC.

This rearrangement joins TRBV27 to TRBJ1-6; D is unclear. Germline values: CDR1 MNHEY, CDR2 SMNVEV (reference sequence). V was trimmed by 6 bases and J by 6 bases, leaving 18 bases between them. The CDR3 has 16 amino acids. CDR3 nucleotide sequence: TGTGCCAGCAGCCCCCTTCTTACGGGGTCTAATTCACCCCTCCACTTT. Protein sequence: CASSPLLTGSNSPLHF.